This T cell receptor (beta chain) was retrieved from a study of human T cells and chemical hapten exposure. Overall study results and limits: Donors had alopecia, so their immune response may differ from healthy people's. Versus controls, expanded TCRs had significantly more large CDR3 similarity clusters.

Separate cDNA molecules received unique molecular identifiers, which the library attached to them. TCRdb reanalysed the RACE reads using MiXCR and keeps one entry per CDR3 protein. The table lists about 77,000 distinct CDR3 sequences, approximately 14% of them singletons. The germline gives CDR1 MNHNS, CDR2 SASEGT. V shed 7 bases and J shed 6 bases, with 16 bases lying between them. The CDR3 has 14 residues. This clonotype has only a few counts. As yet, its antigen is unknown. The time point denotes: pre-sensitization, week 0. Treatment reported: therapeutic diphenylcyclopropenone sensitization with weekly scalp DPC.

This chain joins TRBV6-1 and TRBJ1-5, with a possible D match to TRBD1 (6 bases). Sequencing was performed on whole blood, taken in connection with sensitization to the hapten diphenylcyclopropenone (DPC). The receptor's source is a woman aged 45-65 years with alopecia areata. Some clones in this sample may be carry-over from other donors' samples. The CDR3 region is CASIGGGGGQPQHF. In DNA, the CDR3 is TGTGCCAGCATTGGAGGGGGGGGCGGTCAGCCCCAGCATTTT.